These T cell receptor beta chains were read from a single sample in a study of blood T cell repertoires in COVID-19. Sequencing used immunoSEQ multiplex PCR; TCRdb keeps in-frame clones, though not all of them. In the table there are more than 250,000 clones, 88% of which are singletons. Specimen: peripheral blood. The origin of the receptors is a human donor in a cohort sampled during active COVID-19. Each CDR3 is given with its conserved first and last residue. The D gene is left open where the match is weak. A row's size may be missing; if present it is once, few, many or a size class.

TRBD2	TRBV10-3	TRBJ2-7	once	CAIWSGISSYEQYF	TGTGCCATATGGAGCGGGATTAGCTCCTACGAGCAGTACTTC
NA	TRBV5-1	TRBJ1-2	once	CASSLESGAGYTF	TGCGCCAGCAGCTTGGAATCTGGGGCCGGCTACACCTTC
NA	TRBV6-6	TRBJ1-5	NA	CASSYSSGIEPQHF	TGTGCCAGCAGTTACTCATCGGGGATTGAGCCCCAGCATTTT
NA	TRBV9	TRBJ2-3	NA	CASSVGGSTDTQYF	TGTGCCAGCAGCGTAGGTGGGAGTACAGATACGCAGTATTTT
NA	TRBV12-5	TRBJ1-1	NA	CASDKGTEAFF	TGTGCTAGTGATAAGGGGACTGAAGCTTTCTTT
NA	TRBV27	TRBJ2-1	NA	CASSTQGGNEQFF	TGTGCCAGCAGTACACAGGGCGGTAATGAGCAGTTCTTC
TRBD1	TRBV10-3	TRBJ1-4	NA	CAISAGQINEKLFF	TGTGCCATCAGTGCGGGACAGATTAATGAAAAACTGTTTTTT
TRBD2	TRBV4-1	TRBJ2-7	many	CASSQLSGGAHEQYF	TGCGCCAGCAGCCAACTAAGCGGGGGGGCCCACGAGCAGTACTTC
NA	TRBV30	TRBJ2-7	NA	CAWTRGGNEQYF	TGTGCCTGGACTAGGGGGGGTAACGAGCAGTACTTC
NA	TRBV28	TRBJ2-6	NA	CASSHTEGGGSGANVLTF	TGTGCCAGCAGTCACACTGAGGGGGGAGGGTCTGGGGCCAACGTCCTGACTTTC
TRBD2	TRBV24-1	TRBJ2-3	NA	CATSDSTSGGRGTQYF	TGTGCCACCAGTGATTCGACTAGCGGGGGCAGGGGTACGCAGTATTTT
TRBD2	TRBV6-2/TRBV6-3	TRBJ2-7	NA	CASSRGSTGHEQYF	TGTGCCAGCAGCCGCGGGAGTACGGGCCACGAGCAGTACTTC
TRBD2	TRBV11-3	TRBJ2-2	NA	CASSPEEYGRAYYGELFF	TGTGCCAGCAGCCCCGAAGAGTATGGGAGGGCCTATTACGGGGAGCTGTTTTTT
TRBD1	TRBV4-1	TRBJ1-4	NA	CASSQPLQGPGEKLFF	TGCGCCAGCAGCCAACCTTTACAGGGGCCAGGGGAAAAACTGTTTTTT
NA	TRBV5-1	TRBJ2-7	NA	CASSLSAGIPEQYF	TGCGCCAGCAGCTTGTCCGCAGGGATCCCAGAGCAGTACTTC
NA	TRBV7-2	TRBJ1-6	NA	CASSLGGWDSPLHF	TGTGCCAGCAGTCTCGGCGGGTGGGATTCACCCCTCCACTTT
NA	TRBV12-1	TRBJ1-5	NA	CASSSHSNQPQHF	TGTGCCAGCAGCTCCCATAGCAATCAGCCCCAGCATTTT
NA	TRBV6-5	TRBJ2-5	NA	CASSSWGVWETQYF	TGTGCCAGCAGTTCCTGGGGGGTGTGGGAGACCCAGTACTTC
NA	TRBV7-9	TRBJ2-1	NA	CASSSGNRNNEQFF	TGTGCCAGCAGCTCAGGGAACAGAAACAATGAGCAGTTCTTC
NA	TRBV19	TRBJ2-7	NA	CASSIGSGEQYF	TGTGCCAGTAGTATAGGAAGCGGCGAGCAGTACTTC
NA	TRBV3-1/TRBV3-2	TRBJ1-3	NA	CASSQDPGSGNTIYF	TGTGCCAGCAGCCAAGACCCGGGATCTGGAAACACCATATATTTT
NA	TRBV5-1	TRBJ2-2	NA	CASSLEGEAGELFF	TGCGCCAGCAGCTTAGAAGGGGAAGCCGGGGAGCTGTTTTTT
TRBD1	TRBV27	TRBJ2-1	NA	CASSPRTGPYNEQFF	TGTGCCAGCAGTCCGCGGACAGGACCGTACAATGAGCAGTTCTTC
NA	TRBV25-1	TRBJ2-1	NA	CASSPADSIVYEQFF	TGTGCCAGCAGCCCGGCGGATTCAATTGTGTATGAGCAGTTCTTC
TRBD1	TRBV2	TRBJ1-5	once	CASSVTGGPNQPQHF	TGTGCCAGCAGTGTAACAGGGGGACCCAATCAGCCCCAGCATTTT
NA	TRBV6-5	TRBJ2-5	NA	CASRTHPGYQETQYF	TGTGCCAGCAGAACCCATCCGGGGTACCAAGAGACCCAGTACTTC
TRBD1	TRBV7-6	TRBJ1-2	few	CASSLAGGRGYTF	TGTGCCAGCAGCTTAGCAGGGGGCCGCGGCTACACCTTC
TRBD1	TRBV10-3	TRBJ1-2	once	CAISERGDSRPYGYTF	TGTGCCATCAGTGAGCGAGGGGACAGCCGCCCCTATGGCTACACCTTC
TRBD1	TRBV29-1	TRBJ1-2	NA	CSVGGDSLYTF	TGCAGCGTTGGGGGGGACAGCCTGTACACCTTC
NA	TRBV4-1	TRBJ1-2	NA	CASSHSDYGYTF	TGCGCCAGCAGCCACAGCGACTATGGCTACACCTTC
NA	TRBV27	TRBJ2-3	once	CASRPWTDTDTQYF	TGTGCCAGCAGACCTTGGACAGACACAGATACGCAGTATTTT
NA	TRBV12-3/TRBV12-4	TRBJ2-5	NA	CASTLGGQETQYF	TGTGCCAGCACCCTTGGGGGGCAAGAGACCCAGTACTTC
TRBD1	TRBV7-8	TRBJ1-5	few	CASRQDRGPSGQPQHF	TGTGCCAGCAGGCAAGACAGGGGCCCATCGGGTCAGCCCCAGCATTTT
NA	TRBV7-3	TRBJ2-7	NA	CASSRQNNYEQYF	TGTGCCAGCAGCCGACAGAATAACTACGAGCAGTACTTC
TRBD1	TRBV30	TRBJ1-1	NA	CAWTGQVNTEAFF	TGTGCCTGGACGGGACAGGTGAACACTGAAGCTTTCTTT
NA	TRBV13	TRBJ2-7	NA	CASSSPGYEQYF	TGTGCCAGCAGCTCTCCGGGTTACGAGCAGTACTTC
NA	TRBV7-2	TRBJ1-2	NA	CASSLTVNLNYGYTF	TGTGCCAGCAGCTTAACAGTTAACCTGAACTATGGCTACACCTTC
TRBD1	TRBV19	TRBJ1-4	NA	CASSIGTGANEKLFF	TGTGCCAGTAGTATAGGGACAGGGGCTAATGAAAAACTGTTTTTT
TRBD2	TRBV29-1	TRBJ2-7	NA	CSVGTSGSYEQYF	TGCAGCGTTGGGACTAGCGGGTCCTACGAGCAGTACTTC
NA	TRBV4-1	TRBJ1-2	NA	CASSHYTRFSYTF	TGCGCCAGCAGCCACTATACCCGGTTCTCCTACACCTTC
TRBD1	TRBV28	TRBJ2-7	NA	CAAGQGLWYEQYF	TGTGCCGCTGGACAGGGCTTATGGTACGAGCAGTACTTC
TRBD2	TRBV7-2	TRBJ2-3	NA	CASSFALAGTDTQYF	TGTGCCAGCAGCTTTGCCCTAGCGGGCACAGATACGCAGTATTTT
NA	TRBV28	TRBJ1-4	NA	CASSDSYEKLFF	TGTGCCAGCAGTGACTCCTATGAAAAACTGTTTTTT
NA	TRBV7-2	TRBJ1-1	NA	CASSLRQVGNTEAFF	TGTGCCAGCAGCCTCCGACAGGTGGGGAACACTGAAGCTTTCTTT
NA	TRBV27	TRBJ2-7	NA	CASSLRFVRDSYEQYF	TGTGCCAGCAGTTTAAGATTCGTTCGGGACTCCTACGAGCAGTACTTC
TRBD2	TRBV12-3/TRBV12-4	TRBJ2-3	NA	CASTLWGGGVYF	TGTGCCAGCACCCTTTGGGGCGGGGGGGTGTATTTT
NA	TRBV15	TRBJ2-7	NA	CATSPPTPGGGQYF	TGTGCCACCAGCCCTCCAACCCCCGGGGGAGGGCAGTACTTC
TRBD1	TRBV7-9	TRBJ2-7	NA	CASSLAPGGTSYEQYF	TGTGCCAGCAGCTTAGCCCCAGGGGGTACTTCCTACGAGCAGTACTTC